This T cell receptor (beta chain) came from a study of CXCR3-negative and CXCR3-positive naive CD8 T cells. Overall study results and limits: Against CXCR3-negative naive cells, CXCR3-positive naive cells showed more hydrophobic TRB CDR3s. Naive CXCR3-positive and CXCR3-negative cells shared TRBV-TRBJ usage; memory cells diverged.

Comments on this clonotype: Its matching antigen is unknown.

Preparation of TRB cDNA libraries relied on 5' RACE carrying UMI labels. One entry per CDR3 protein, without DNA, is what TCRdb gives after re-calling the 5' RACE reads. The sample totals 110,000 or so distinct CDR3 sequences. CD45RO-CCR7+CD27+CD95- was the phenotype of naive CD8+ T cells. Germline V gene data show CDR1 as SGHRS and CDR2 as YFSETQ. The CDR3 has 17 amino acids. The clonotype comes from a human donor in good health. Some clones in this sample may be carry-over from other donors' samples. The specimen sequenced was naive CXCR3+ CD8+ T cells from blood. Subset of the sample: CD45RO-CCR7+CD27+CD95- naive CD8+ T cells expressing CXCR3 (TNR3+). This chain joins TRBV5-1 and TRBJ2-1; the D call from TCRdb, TRBD2, cannot be confirmed without DNA. The CDR3 here is CASSLGLAGIAYNEQFF.